This T cell receptor beta chain was sequenced for a study of OX40 agonist ivuxolimab in advanced cancers. The wider study: In this cohort, patients received ivuxolimab, an agonistic anti-OX40 (CD134) antibody. More than 35% of patients had received prior checkpoint inhibitor therapy. Three patients got partial responses; one had hepatocellular carcinoma and two had cutaneous melanoma. Study observations and caveats: At 0.1 to 3.0 mg/kg and by week 6, clonal expansion occurred in CD4+ and CD8+ blood T cells.

A note on this clone: Antigen specificity is unknown.

This CDR3 has 16 residues. CDR1 and CDR2 from the germline V gene are SNHLY and FYNNEI. The ends lost 5 bases at V and 4 bases at J; junction bases unmatched: 8. Repertoires were generated with immunoSEQ multiplex PCR, while TCRdb's copy carries only in-frame clones and drops some. The profile shows 45,000 to 50,000 clones, around nine tenths of them singletons. V and J are TRBV2 and TRBJ2-2; 9 nucleotides agree with TRBD2. The sample consisted of CD4+ or CD8+ T cells sorted from blood, taken in a trial of the OX40 agonist ivuxolimab. The TCR was taken from an adult with an advanced solid tumor such as melanoma, head and neck, liver or kidney cancer. This chain's CDR3 is CASSSPLAGSTGELFF. CDR3 sequence (DNA): TGTGCCAGCAGTTCCCCACTAGCGGGCTCCACCGGGGAGCTGTTTTTT.